The following is a TCR beta chain sequence with its context. The data were obtained in a study of blood T cell repertoires in COVID-19. The V gene's germline CDR1 is LNHDA and CDR2 SQIVND (reference sequence). The length of the CDR3 is 11 residues. V was clipped by 1 base and J by 7 bases, with 4 bases between them. Sequenced by immunoSEQ multiplex PCR; TCRdb stores in-frame clones only, minus some. The sample lists about 120,000 clones; about nine tenths were seen once. The rearrangement links TRBV19 to TRBJ1-2, with D unresolved. Sequencing was performed on peripheral blood. The sequence derives from a human donor with active COVID-19. The donor label of this sample is uncertain. The CDR3 protein is CASSIGLGYTF. Written as DNA, the CDR3 is TGTGCCAGTAGTATAGGGCTTGGCTACACCTTC.